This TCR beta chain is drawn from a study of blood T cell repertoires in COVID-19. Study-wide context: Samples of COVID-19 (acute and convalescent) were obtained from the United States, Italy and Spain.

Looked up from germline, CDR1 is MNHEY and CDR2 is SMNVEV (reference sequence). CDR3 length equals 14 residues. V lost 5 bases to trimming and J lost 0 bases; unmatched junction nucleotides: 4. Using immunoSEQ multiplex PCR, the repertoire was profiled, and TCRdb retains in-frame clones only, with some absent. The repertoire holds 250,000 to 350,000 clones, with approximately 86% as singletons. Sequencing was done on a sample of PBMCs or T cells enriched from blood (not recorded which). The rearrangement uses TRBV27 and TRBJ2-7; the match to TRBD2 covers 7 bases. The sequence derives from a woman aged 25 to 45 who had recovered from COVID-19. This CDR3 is CASSPSGHSYEQYF. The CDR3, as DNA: TGTGCCAGCAGTCCTAGCGGACACTCCTACGAGCAGTACTTC.